This T cell receptor (beta chain) was retrieved from a study of blood T cell repertoires in COVID-19. Whole-study context: In each case, the material was cDNA or gDNA derived from T cells, B-cell-depleted T cells, or PBMCs.

In the source study's methods: Amplified reference gene primers provided the basis for estimating nucleated cell counts. Only in-frame clones appear in the TCRdb table, and some are missing; sequencing was by immunoSEQ multiplex PCR. That table furnishes V, J and clone size, whereas the DNA furnished D and trimming. The sample includes hundreds of thousands of clones, approximately 86% of them seen just once. What was sequenced was peripheral blood. The source of this sequence is a woman aged 55-70 years who had recovered from COVID-19.

CDR3 nucleotides: TGTGCCAGCAGTCGGCGGGCGGGGGTGGACTATGGCTACACCTTC. Protein: CASSRRAGVDYGYTF. V usage is TRBV27 and J usage is TRBJ1-2; D perhaps matches TRBD1 (5 bases). The CDR3 totals 15 residues. Germline V CDR1 and CDR2: MNHEY, SMNVEV (reference sequence). The germline V and J ends were trimmed by 5 bases and 3 bases, with 16 bases remaining between them.